Each of the 28 T cell receptor beta chains below was sequenced from the same sample in a study of T cell repertoires in cytomegalovirus infection. For these TCRs, the target antigens are not known. MiXCR was run by TCRdb on the reads, yielding one entry per CDR3 protein. The sample includes about 740,000 distinct CDR3 sequences, roughly a third seen only once; the top ten take roughly 18%. The material was cultured PBMCs, obtained from culture after CMV antigen stimulation. These TCRs come from a human donor in good health (CMV status not recorded). Some clones in this sample may be carry-over from other donors' samples.

The chain links TRBV2 to TRBJ2-3, with D unclear. The germline V gene has CDR1 SNHLY and CDR2 FYNNEI. The CDR3 totals 14 residues. Trimming took off 7 bases at V and 6 bases at J, with 17 bases between the two ends. The DNA for the CDR3 is TGTGCCAGCATCACGGCCCCAGACGTGGATACGCAGTATTTT. Its translation is CASITAPDVDTQYF.

This clonotype has a count of ten or more. The genes are TRBV7-2 and TRBJ2-3, with 8 bases lining up with TRBD2. The CDR3 is 16 amino acids. With V trimmed by 1 base and J by 0 bases, 3 bases remained unmatched. Looked up from germline, CDR1 is SGHTA and CDR2 is FQGNSA. CDR3: CASSLVAGFSTDTQYF. CDR3 DNA: TGTGCCAGCAGCTTAGTAGCGGGATTCAGCACAGATACGCAGTATTTT.

Many counts were recorded for this clonotype. The chain has TRBV6-2 or TRBV6-3 and TRBJ1-1; D uncertain. V was pared by 0 bases and J by 0 bases, with 11 bases between. The germline CDR1 and CDR2 sequences are MNHEY and SVGEGT. The CDR3 is made up of 16 amino acids. The DNA of the CDR3 is TGTGCCAGCAGTTACTCTGGAGGCAGATTGAACACTGAAGCTTTCTTT. As protein: CASSYSGGRLNTEAFF.

The chain employs TRBV19 and TRBJ1-6, with a weak D call TRBD1 (5 bases). Germline V gene lookup returns CDR1 LNHDA and CDR2 SQIVND (reference sequence). The CDR3 runs 14 residues. V gave up 5 bases and J gave up 10 bases, with 15 bases separating them. CDR3 sequence reads: CASSSRGGASPLHF. As DNA, the CDR3 is TGTGCCAGTAGTTCTCGGGGAGGGGCCTCACCCCTCCACTTT.

V is TRBV11-3 and J is TRBJ2-2; D not certain. The CDR3 has 13 residues. The germline V gene encodes CDR1 SGHNT and CDR2 YENEEA. Trimming took 0 bases from V and 7 from J, leaving 6 bases between them. The CDR3 sequence: CASSLDGGGELFF. In DNA form, the CDR3 reads TGTGCCAGCAGCTTAGATGGCGGCGGGGAGCTGTTTTTT.

This chain uses TRBV28 with TRBJ1-6, with D perhaps matching TRBD1 (5 bases). Between the trimmed V and J ends, which lost 5 bases and 7 bases, there was a span of 9 bases. Germline V gives CDR1 MDHEN, CDR2 SYDVKM. The CDR3 totals 13 residues. CDR3 DNA: TGTGCCAGCAGTCCTCGGGGGAATTCACCCCTCCACTTT. This encodes CASSPRGNSPLHF.

This clonotype was counted only a few times. The chain carries TRBV19 and TRBJ1-1; weak D call: TRBD1 (5 bases). The length of the CDR3 is 15 residues. Germline CDR1 LNHDA, CDR2 SQIVND (reference sequence). Trimming removed 5 bases at V and 1 base at J, with 14 bases between. CDR3 region: CASSGGPGRNTEAFF. The CDR3 bases are TGTGCCAGTAGTGGGGGACCAGGGCGGAACACTGAAGCTTTCTTT. Using reference TRBV19 and TRBJ1-1 for the parts outside the CDR3, the full variable domain is DGGITQSPKYLFRKEGQNVTLSCEQNLNHDAMYWYRQDPGQGLRLIYYSQIVNDFQKGDIAEGYSVSREKKESFPLTVTSAQKNPTAFYLCASSGGPGRNTEAFFGQGTRLTVV.

The chain has TRBV6-2 or TRBV6-3 and TRBJ1-1; D is perhaps TRBD1 (5 bases). The CDR3 covers 15 residues. Germline V CDR1 and CDR2: MNHEY, SVGEGT. Trimming cost V 6 bases and J 4 bases, with 18 bases left between them. CDR3 loop: CASSSRRDEGTEAFF. For the CDR3, the DNA is TGTGCCAGCAGCTCACGCAGGGATGAGGGCACTGAAGCTTTCTTT.

J is TRBJ1-6 and V is TRBV28, with 7 bases matching TRBD1. Per the germline V gene, CDR1 is MDHEN and CDR2 is SYDVKM. The length of the CDR3 is 14 residues. Trimming took 3 bases from V and 7 from J; bases not matched to a gene: 3. CDR3 in DNA: TGTGCCAGCAGTTTTGGGGACAGAAATTCACCCCTCCACTTT. It is translated as CASSFGDRNSPLHF.

Note on this clonotype: This may arise from a read error, as a much more abundant clone is one base away. The chain is built from TRBV7-2 and TRBJ2-5, with TRBD2 matching 8 bases. The CDR3 extends over 14 amino acids. Germline V gene lookup returns CDR1 SGHTA and CDR2 FQGNSA. The CDR3 protein is CVSSPGGAQETQYF. CDR3 in DNA: TGTGTCAGCAGCCCGGGAGGGGCCCAAGAGACCCAGTACTTC.

The chain combines TRBV18 with TRBJ2-1; D is unclear. CDR3 size: 16 residues. Trimming removed 3 bases at V and 0 bases at J, with 12 bases between. Germline-derived CDR1 and CDR2 are KGHSH and LQKENI. The CDR3 sequence: CASSPRHLGSYNEQFF. The CDR3 region has the DNA TGTGCCAGCTCACCCCGCCACCTCGGCTCCTACAATGAGCAGTTCTTC. The full variable domain, completed using reference TRBV18 and TRBJ2-1, is NAGVMQNPRHLVRRRGQEARLRCSPMKGHSHVYWYRQLPEEGLKFMVYLQKENIIDESGMPKERFSAEFPKEGPSILRIQQVVRGDSAAYFCASSPRHLGSYNEQFFGPGTRLTVL.

This clonotype occurred a few times. The chain couples TRBV19 to TRBJ2-2; 7 bases map to TRBD1. Germline CDR1 is LNHDA and CDR2 is SQIVND (reference sequence). The ends lost 0 bases at V and 3 bases at J; junction bases unmatched: 4. CDR3 length: 16 residues. The CDR3 DNA is TGTGCCAGTAGTATAGACGGCAGGGGGTACACCGGGGAGCTGTTTTTT. Residues: CASSIDGRGYTGELFF.

This clonotype was counted a few times. The rearrangement uses TRBV4-3 and TRBJ2-3; 12 nucleotides agree with TRBD2. V dropped 4 bases and J dropped 2; count of bases not matched to a gene: 13. The length of the CDR3 is 19 residues. Germline CDR1 and CDR2: LGHNA and YSLEER. CDR3 residues: CASSPGLAGHLPNTDTQYF. The DNA of the CDR3 is TGCGCCAGCAGCCCCGGACTAGCGGGACACTTACCGAACACAGATACGCAGTATTTT.

This chain links TRBV6-2 or TRBV6-3 with TRBJ1-5; TRBD1 aligns across 8 bases. The germline gives CDR1 MNHEY, CDR2 SVGEGT. The CDR3 is 16 amino acids. The J segment lost 0 bases and the V segment lost 8 bases, leaving 9 bases of the junction unmatched. CDR3 in amino acids: CASSRDRSYSNQPQHF. CDR3 bases: TGTGCCAGCTCCCGGGACAGGAGCTATAGCAATCAGCCCCAGCATTTT.

The rearrangement links TRBV12-3 or TRBV12-4 to TRBJ1-1; the D gene is possibly TRBD1 (6 bases). The CDR3 covers 12 residues. Trimming removed 6 bases from V and 4 bases from J, with 9 bases in between. The CDR3 bases are TGTGCCAGCAGCTCGGACAGCACTGAAGCTTTCTTT. Translation gives CASSSDSTEAFF.

This clonotype has just a few counts. The V call is TRBV11-2, the J call TRBJ2-1; 10 bases are shared with TRBD2. V trimming: 6 bases; J trimming: 2 bases; junction bases outside the gene matches: 1. Germline CDR1 SGHAT, CDR2 FQNNGV. CDR3 size: 14 residues. CDR3 nucleotide sequence: TGTGCCAGCAGGGGACTAGCGCCCTACAATGAGCAGTTCTTC. It codes for CASRGLAPYNEQFF.

This clonotype has only a few counts. The genes are TRBV7-8 and TRBJ2-5; 9 positions match TRBD2. CDR3 size: 14 residues. Germline CDR1 reads SGHVS; CDR2 reads FQNEAQ. Germline trimming cut 5 bases from V and 1 base from J; bases unmatched to any gene: 2. The DNA for the CDR3 is TGTGCCAGCAGCCATAGCGGGGGCCAAGAGACCCAGTACTTC. Amino acids: CASSHSGGQETQYF.

The gene calls are TRBV4-1 and TRBJ1-1; D unresolved. V lost 2 bases to trimming and J lost 1 base, with 8 bases between them. Per the germline V gene, CDR1 is MGHRA and CDR2 is YSYEKL. The CDR3 spans 14 residues. CDR3 DNA sequence: TGCGCCAGCAGCCAATATACAGAGAACACTGAAGCTTTCTTT. Its protein product is CASSQYTENTEAFF.

At least ten counts were recorded for this clonotype. This chain joins TRBV7-2 and TRBJ2-7; D ambiguous. This CDR3 has 14 residues. Germline loops: CDR1 SGHTA, CDR2 FQGNSA. V lost 1 base and J 0 bases, leaving 7 bases between the germline ends. This CDR3 is CASSLGLSSYEQYF. CDR3 sequence (DNA): TGTGCCAGCAGCTTAGGCCTGAGCTCCTACGAGCAGTACTTC.

For the CDR3, the DNA is TGTGCCAGCAGCTTAGAACGCGGCCCAGCCTACGAGCAGTACTTC. It encodes CASSLERGPAYEQYF. The V call is TRBV7-8, the J call TRBJ2-7; D uncertain. Trimming stripped 1 base from V and 2 bases from J, with 12 bases between. The germline V gene has CDR1 SGHVS and CDR2 FQNEAQ. The CDR3 has 15 amino acids.

This clonotype was observed many times. The chain has TRBV5-1 and TRBJ2-5, with unresolved D. The CDR3 extends over 12 amino acids. In germline, CDR1 is SGHRS, CDR2 YFSETQ. V was cut by 0 bases and J by 5 bases, with 5 bases left in between. The CDR3 region is CASSLAWETQYF. For the CDR3, the DNA is TGCGCCAGCAGCTTGGCGTGGGAGACCCAGTACTTC.

CDR3 DNA sequence: TGTGCCAGCCGGACCCCCCTGGCCCGGAGGGCCTATGGCTACACCTTC. It specifies CASRTPLARRAYGYTF. The chain employs TRBV11-2 and TRBJ1-2; D call uncertain. CDR3 length: 16 amino acids. The germline V gene has CDR1 SGHAT and CDR2 FQNNGV. V lost 8 bases, J lost 4 bases, and 23 bases lay in between.

The gene calls are TRBV6-2 or TRBV6-3 and TRBJ1-2; no reliable D call. The CDR3 is 13 amino acids. Germline CDR1 and CDR2: MNHEY and SVGEGT. V gave up 5 bases and J gave up 3 bases, with 10 bases separating them. In DNA form, the CDR3 reads TGTGCCAGCAGTGAGAACAGTTACTATGGCTACACCTTC. It specifies CASSENSYYGYTF.

The chain recombines TRBV6-1 with TRBJ2-1, with 7 nucleotides matching TRBD1. V was clipped by 4 bases and J by 2 bases; unmatched bases: 5. The CDR3 totals 15 residues. Germline V gene sequence: CDR1 MNHNS, CDR2 SASEGT. The CDR3 bases are TGTGCCAGCAGTGCTGACAGGGTACCCTACAATGAGCAGTTCTTC. Amino acid sequence: CASSADRVPYNEQFF.

Only a few counts were recorded for this clonotype. The chain is built from TRBV6-4 and TRBJ2-1; 9 nucleotides match TRBD2. Germline lookup yields CDR1 MRHNA and CDR2 SNTAGT. The junction had 4 bases not matched to a gene; V was cut back by 6 bases and J by 1 base. This CDR3 has 15 amino acids. The CDR3, as DNA: TGTGCCAGCAGGCGGACTAGCGCTTCCTACAATGAGCAGTTCTTC. Translated: CASRRTSASYNEQFF.

At least ten counts were recorded for this clonotype. Here the CDR3 DNA reads TGTGCCAGCAGCTTAGCGGTTGGGAGCAATCAGCCCCAGCATTTT. It is translated as CASSLAVGSNQPQHF. The rearrangement joins TRBV7-2 to TRBJ1-5; D is undetermined. This CDR3 is built from 15 residues. V lost 0 bases and J 1 base, leaving 7 bases between the germline ends. The V gene's germline CDR1 is SGHTA and CDR2 FQGNSA.

This clonotype was recorded a few times. J is TRBJ2-2 and V is TRBV12-5; TRBD2 is a possible D gene (7 bases). The CDR3 consists of 21 residues. V was shortened by 1 base and J by 5 bases, with 29 bases between the two germline ends. CDR1 and CDR2 from the germline V gene are LGHNT and FRNRAP. CDR3 in DNA: TGTGCTAGTGGTTTGGACACGGGCATCGGTTCCGGGGGGCGCGAGACCGGGGAGCTGTTTTTT. Protein sequence: CASGLDTGIGSGGRETGELFF.

This clonotype was counted at least ten times. This rearrangement joins TRBV7-2 to TRBJ2-3; tentatively, D is TRBD1 or TRBD2 (5 bases each). The CDR3 has 14 amino acids. Germline values: CDR1 SGHTA, CDR2 FQGNSA. V was shortened by 5 bases and J by 2 bases, with 11 bases between the two germline ends. The CDR3 reads CASSRGSSTDTQYF. The DNA of the CDR3 is TGTGCCAGCAGCCGGGGCAGCTCCACAGATACGCAGTATTTT.